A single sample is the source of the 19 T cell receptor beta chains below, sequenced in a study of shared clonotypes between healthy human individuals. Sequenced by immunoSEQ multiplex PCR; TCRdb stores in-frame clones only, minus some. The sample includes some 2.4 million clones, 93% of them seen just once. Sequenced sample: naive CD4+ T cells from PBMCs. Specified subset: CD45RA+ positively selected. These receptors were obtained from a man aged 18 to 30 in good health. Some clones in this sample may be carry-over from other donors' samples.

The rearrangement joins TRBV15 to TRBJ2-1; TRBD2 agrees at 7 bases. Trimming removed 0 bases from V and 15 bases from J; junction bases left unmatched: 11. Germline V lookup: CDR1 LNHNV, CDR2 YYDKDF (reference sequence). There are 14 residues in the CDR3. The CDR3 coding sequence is TGTGCCACCAGCAGAGATTGGACTAGAAGTGGTTTGTTCTTC. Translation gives CATSRDWTRSGLFF.

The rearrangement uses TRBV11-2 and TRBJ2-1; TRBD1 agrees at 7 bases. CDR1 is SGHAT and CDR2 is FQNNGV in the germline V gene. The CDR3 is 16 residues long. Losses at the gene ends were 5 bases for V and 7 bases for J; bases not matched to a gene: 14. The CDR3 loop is CASSPFRQGSGNEQFF. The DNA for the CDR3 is TGTGCCAGCAGCCCTTTTCGACAGGGCTCGGGGAATGAGCAGTTCTTC.

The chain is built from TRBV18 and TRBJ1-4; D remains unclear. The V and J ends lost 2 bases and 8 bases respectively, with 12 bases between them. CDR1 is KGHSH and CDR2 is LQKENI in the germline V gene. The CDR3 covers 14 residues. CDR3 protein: CASSPFEGGEKLFF. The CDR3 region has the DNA TGTGCCAGCTCACCATTCGAAGGAGGGGAAAAACTGTTTTTT. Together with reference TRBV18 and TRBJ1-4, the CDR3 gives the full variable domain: NAGVMQNPRHLVRRRGQEARLRCSPMKGHSHVYWYRQLPEEGLKFMVYLQKENIIDESGMPKERFSAEFPKEGPSILRIQQVVRGDSAAYFCASSPFEGGEKLFFGSGTQLSVL.

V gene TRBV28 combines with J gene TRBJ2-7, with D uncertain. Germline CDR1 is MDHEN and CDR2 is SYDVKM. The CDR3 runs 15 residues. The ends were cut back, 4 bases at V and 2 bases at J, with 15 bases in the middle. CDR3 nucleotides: TGTGCCAGCAGTTGGGCCCCACAGCTCCCCTACGAGCAGTACTTC. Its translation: CASSWAPQLPYEQYF.

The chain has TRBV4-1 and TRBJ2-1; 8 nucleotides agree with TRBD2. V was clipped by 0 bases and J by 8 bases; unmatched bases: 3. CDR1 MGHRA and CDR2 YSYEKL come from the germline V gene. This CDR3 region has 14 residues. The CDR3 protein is CASSQDPGRDEQFF. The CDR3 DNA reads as TGCGCCAGCAGCCAAGACCCCGGGAGGGATGAGCAGTTCTTC.

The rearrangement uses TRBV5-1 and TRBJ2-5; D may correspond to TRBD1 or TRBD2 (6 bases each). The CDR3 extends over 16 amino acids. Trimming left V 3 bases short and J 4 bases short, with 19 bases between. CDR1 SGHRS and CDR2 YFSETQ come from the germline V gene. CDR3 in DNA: TGCGCCAGCAGCTCACAGGGAGGTCGGTCAGGAGAGACCCAGTACTTC. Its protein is CASSSQGGRSGETQYF.

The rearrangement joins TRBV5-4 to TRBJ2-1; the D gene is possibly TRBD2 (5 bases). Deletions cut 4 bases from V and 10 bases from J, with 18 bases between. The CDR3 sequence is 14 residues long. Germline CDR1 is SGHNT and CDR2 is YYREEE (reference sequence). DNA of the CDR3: TGTGCCAGCAGCCCCCGGGGTGGGAGCCTGGAGCAGTTCTTC. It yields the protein CASSPRGGSLEQFF.

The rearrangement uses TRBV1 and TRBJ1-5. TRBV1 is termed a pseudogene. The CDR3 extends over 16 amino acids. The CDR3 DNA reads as TGCACCAGCAGTCACGGGGATAAAGAGTACAATCAGCCCCAGCATTTT. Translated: CTSSHGDKEYNQPQHF.

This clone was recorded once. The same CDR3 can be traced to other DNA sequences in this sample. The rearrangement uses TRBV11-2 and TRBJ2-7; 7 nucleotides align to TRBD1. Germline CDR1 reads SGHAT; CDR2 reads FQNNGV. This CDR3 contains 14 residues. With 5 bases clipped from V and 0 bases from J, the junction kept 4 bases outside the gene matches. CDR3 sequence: CASSTRTGSYEQYF. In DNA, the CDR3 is TGTGCCAGCAGCACCCGGACAGGCTCCTACGAGCAGTACTTC. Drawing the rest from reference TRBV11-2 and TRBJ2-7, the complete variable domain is EAGVAQSPRYKIIEKRQSVAFWCNPISGHATLYWYQQILGQGPKLLIQFQNNGVVDDSQLPKDRFSAERLKGVDSTLKIQPAKLEDSAVYLCASSTRTGSYEQYFGPGTRLTVT.

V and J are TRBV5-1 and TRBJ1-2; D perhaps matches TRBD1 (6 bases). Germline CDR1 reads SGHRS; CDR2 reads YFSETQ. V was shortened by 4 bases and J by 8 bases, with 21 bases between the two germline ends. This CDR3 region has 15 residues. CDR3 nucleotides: TGCGCCAGCAGCCCCCCCGGGGGGCGCCTTGACGGCTACACCTTC. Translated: CASSPPGGRLDGYTF.

The DNA of the CDR3 is TGTGCCAGCAGCGCCAGCGGGAGTGAGACCCAGTACTTC. As protein: CASSASGSETQYF. The chain carries TRBV7-9 and TRBJ2-5, with TRBD2 matching over 8 bases. This CDR3 is 13 amino acids long. J lost 5 bases, V lost 5 bases, and 4 bases had no gene match. CDR1 SEHNR and CDR2 FQNEAQ come from the germline V gene (reference sequence). The whole variable domain, remainder taken from reference TRBV7-9 and TRBJ2-5, is DTGVSQNPRHKITKRGQNVTFRCDPISEHNRLYWYRQTLGQGPEFLTYFQNEAQLEKSRLLSDRFSAERPKGSFSTLEIQRTEQGDSAMYLCASSASGSETQYFGPGTRLLVL.

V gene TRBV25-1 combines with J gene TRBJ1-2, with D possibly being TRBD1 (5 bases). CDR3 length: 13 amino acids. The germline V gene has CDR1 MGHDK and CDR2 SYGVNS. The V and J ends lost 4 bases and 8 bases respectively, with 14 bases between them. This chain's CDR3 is CASSVQARQGYTF. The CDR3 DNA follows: TGTGCCAGCAGTGTACAGGCTCGTCAAGGCTACACCTTC.

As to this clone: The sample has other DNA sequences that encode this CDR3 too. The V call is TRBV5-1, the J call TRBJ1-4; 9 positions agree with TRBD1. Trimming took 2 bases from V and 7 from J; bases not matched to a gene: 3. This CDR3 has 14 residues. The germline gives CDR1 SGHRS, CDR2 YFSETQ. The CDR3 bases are TGCGCCAGCAGCTTACAGGGGGCGAGTGAAAAACTGTTTTTT. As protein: CASSLQGASEKLFF.

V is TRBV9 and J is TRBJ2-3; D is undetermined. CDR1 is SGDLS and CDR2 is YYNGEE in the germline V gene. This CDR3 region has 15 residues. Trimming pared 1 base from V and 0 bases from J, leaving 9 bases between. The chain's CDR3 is CASSVMAASTDTQYF. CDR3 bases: TGTGCCAGCAGCGTAATGGCGGCTAGCACAGATACGCAGTATTTT.

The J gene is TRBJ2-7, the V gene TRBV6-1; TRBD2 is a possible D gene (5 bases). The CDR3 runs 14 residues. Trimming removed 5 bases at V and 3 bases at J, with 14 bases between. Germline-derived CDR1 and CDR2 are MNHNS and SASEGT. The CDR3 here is CASSKPPRDYEQYF. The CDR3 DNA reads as TGTGCCAGCAGTAAACCGCCCCGGGACTACGAGCAGTACTTC.

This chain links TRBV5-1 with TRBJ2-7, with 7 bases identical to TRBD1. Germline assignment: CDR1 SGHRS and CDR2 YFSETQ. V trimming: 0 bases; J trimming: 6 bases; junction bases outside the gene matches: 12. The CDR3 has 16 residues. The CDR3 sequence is CASSLATGTDLPEQYF. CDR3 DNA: TGCGCCAGCAGCTTGGCCACCGGGACAGACCTACCCGAGCAGTACTTC.

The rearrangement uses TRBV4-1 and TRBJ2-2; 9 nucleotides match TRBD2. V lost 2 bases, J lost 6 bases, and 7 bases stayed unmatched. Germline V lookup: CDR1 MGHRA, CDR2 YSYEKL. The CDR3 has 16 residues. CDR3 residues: CASSQSGLALSGELFF. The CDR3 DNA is TGCGCCAGCAGCCAATCGGGACTAGCTTTGTCCGGGGAGCTGTTTTTT.

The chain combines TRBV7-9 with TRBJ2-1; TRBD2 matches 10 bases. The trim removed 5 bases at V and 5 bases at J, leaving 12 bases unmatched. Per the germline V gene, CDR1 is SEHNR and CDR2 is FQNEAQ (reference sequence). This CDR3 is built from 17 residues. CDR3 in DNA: TGTGCCAGCAGCCCATCCGGAGGGGGACTAGCGAACAATGAGCAGTTCTTC. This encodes CASSPSGGGLANNEQFF.

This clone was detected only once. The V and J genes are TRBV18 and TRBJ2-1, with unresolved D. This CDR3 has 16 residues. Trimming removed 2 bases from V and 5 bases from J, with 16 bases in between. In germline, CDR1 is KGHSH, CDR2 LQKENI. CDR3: CASSPVSAQTDNEQFF. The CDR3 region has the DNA TGTGCCAGCTCACCAGTGTCAGCGCAGACGGACAATGAGCAGTTCTTC.